The 16 T cell receptor beta chains in this list originate from one sample, sequenced in a study of CD4+ T cells in melanoma. Here immunoSEQ multiplex PCR was the method, and the copy in TCRdb shows in-frame clones only, minus some. This sample has about 50,000 clones, with 80% to 90% found just once. Sequenced material: peripheral blood. These receptors all come from a human donor with melanoma.

The CDR3 nucleotides are TGCACCAGCAGGGGGACTCCCACTTGCGGGGCCAAAAACATTCAGTACTTC. It translates to CTSRGTPTCGAKNIQYF. The rearrangement links TRBV1 to TRBJ2-4; the table's D call TRBD2 went unverified against the DNA. TRBV1 is a documented pseudogene. This CDR3 is 17 amino acids long.

This clone was found once. The chain is built from TRBV29-1 and TRBJ1-1, with D possibly matching TRBD1 (6 bases). V was trimmed by 7 bases and J by 1 base, leaving 19 bases between them. Germline CDR1 reads SQVTM; CDR2 reads ANQGSEA. CDR3 length equals 15 residues. This chain's CDR3 is CSAPLSQGPNTEAFF. Here the CDR3 DNA reads TGCAGCGCTCCACTTTCACAGGGACCGAACACTGAAGCTTTCTTT.

The chain uses TRBV6-5 and TRBJ1-2; possible D gene TRBD1, 6 bases. CDR3 length: 15 residues. Trimming left V 6 bases short and J 0 bases short, with 14 bases between. Germline CDR1 and CDR2: MNHEY and SVGAGI. The CDR3 DNA reads TGTGCCAGCAGATCGCTAGGGGGAACTAACTATGGCTACACCTTC. Translated: CASRSLGGTNYGYTF.

The rearrangement uses TRBV19 and TRBJ1-1; 7 bases agree with TRBD1. The V gene end was trimmed by 10 bases and the J gene end by 0 bases; junction bases not matched to a gene: 11. This CDR3 is 15 amino acids long. Germline V gene lookup returns CDR1 LNHDA and CDR2 SQIVND (reference sequence). The CDR3 DNA reads as TGTGCCACCAGTGGACAGGATCTTTTGAACACTGAAGCTTTCTTT. Translation gives CATSGQDLLNTEAFF.

The V gene is TRBV5-4, the J gene TRBJ1-1; D not certain. The CDR3 has 13 amino acids. V dropped 5 bases and J dropped 0 bases, with 8 bases sitting between them. CDR1 is SGHNT and CDR2 is YYREEE in the germline V gene (reference sequence). This CDR3 reads CASSSSLNTEAFF. CDR3 bases: TGTGCCAGCAGTTCCTCACTGAACACTGAAGCTTTCTTT. The variable domain in full, with the rest retrieved from reference TRBV5-4 and TRBJ1-1, is ETGVTQSPTHLIKTRGQQVTLRCSSQSGHNTVSWYQQALGQGPQFIFQYYREEENGRGNFPPRFSGLQFPNYSSELNVNALELDDSALYLCASSSSLNTEAFFGQGTRLTVV.

The V and J genes are TRBV6-6 and TRBJ1-4; TRBD1 agrees at 11 bases. This CDR3 contains 14 residues. Germline V gene sequence: CDR1 MNHNY, CDR2 SVGAGI (reference sequence). The J segment lost 7 bases and the V segment lost 7 bases, leaving 5 bases of the junction unmatched. The CDR3 region has the DNA TGTGCCAGCAACTCGGGACAGGGGGGTGAAAAACTGTTTTTT. It codes for CASNSGQGGEKLFF.

This clone occurred a few times. The same CDR3 also results from other DNA sequences found in this sample. V and J are TRBV9 and TRBJ1-4; D perhaps matches TRBD1 (5 bases). From germline, CDR1 is SGDLS and CDR2 YYNGEE. Trimming removed 0 bases from V and 5 bases from J, with 8 bases in between. This CDR3 comprises 14 residues. The DNA of the CDR3 is TGTGCCAGCAGCGTAGGTTGGGGGAATGAAAAACTGTTTTTT. Translation: CASSVGWGNEKLFF.

The chain uses TRBV5-5 and TRBJ2-2, with TRBD1 as a possible D gene (5 bases). The CDR3 covers 15 residues. Germline CDR1 is SGHKS and CDR2 is YYEKEE (reference sequence). V was pared by 4 bases and J by 2 bases, with 12 bases between. CDR3 sequence reads: CASSLRVTNTGELFF. The CDR3 DNA reads TGTGCCAGCAGCCTCAGGGTCACTAACACCGGGGAGCTGTTTTTT. Looking up the rest from reference TRBV5-5 and TRBJ2-2 gives the full variable domain: DAGVTQSPTHLIKTRGQQVTLRCSPISGHKSVSWYQQVLGQGPQFIFQYYEKEERGRGNFPDRFSARQFPNYSSELNVNALLLGDSALYLCASSLRVTNTGELFFGEGSRLTVL.

The CDR3 sequence: CAISEGGGGYTF. The CDR3 DNA reads as TGTGCCATCAGTGAGGGAGGAGGTGGCTACACCTTC. The genes are TRBV10-3 and TRBJ1-2; D is unclear. The CDR3 loop spans 12 amino acids. V gave up 2 bases and J gave up 7 bases, with 8 bases separating them. The germline CDR1 and CDR2 sequences are ENHRY and SYGVKD.

This chain links TRBV28 with TRBJ1-4; D is undetermined. The CDR3 totals 17 residues. V gave up 6 bases and J gave up 8 bases, with 25 bases separating them. From germline, CDR1 is MDHEN and CDR2 SYDVKM. CDR3 sequence (DNA): TGTGCCAGCAGAAGTCTCCCTTGGGCGGCCTTTCAGGAAAAACTGTTTTTT. This translates into CASRSLPWAAFQEKLFF.

The rearrangement links TRBV27 to TRBJ2-7; the match to TRBD1 covers 7 bases. V shed 4 bases, J shed 4 bases, and the junction held 7 bases outside the gene matches. The CDR3 sequence is 14 residues long. Germline-derived CDR1 and CDR2 are MNHEY and SMNVEV (reference sequence). The CDR3: CASSSGTESYEQYF. In DNA, the CDR3 is TGTGCCAGCAGTTCCGGGACAGAGAGTTACGAGCAGTACTTC.

This clone was observed a handful of times. The chain recombines TRBV18 with TRBJ2-3; TRBD2 matches at 14 bases. CDR1 is KGHSH and CDR2 is LQKENI in the germline V gene. The junction had 3 bases not matched to a gene; V was cut back by 5 bases and J by 5 bases. CDR3 length equals 15 residues. CDR3 DNA: TGTGCCAGCTCAAGCGGGACTAGCGGGGGAGATACGCAGTATTTT. It translates to CASSSGTSGGDTQYF.

The V call is TRBV4-2, the J call TRBJ2-3, with TRBD2 matching over 11 bases. The CDR3 length is 20 residues. The germline V gene has CDR1 LGHNA and CDR2 YNFKEQ. The V and J ends lost 5 bases and 6 bases, in that order; junction bases with no gene match: 22. CDR3 bases: TGTGCCAGCAGCGCTCTGTTCCCGACTAGCGGGGACCAATTAGGGGATACGCAGTATTTT. Translation: CASSALFPTSGDQLGDTQYF.

V and J are TRBV6-5 and TRBJ1-1; D might be TRBD1 (5 bases). V was cut by 5 bases and J by 1 base, with 8 bases left in between. Germline CDR1 is MNHEY and CDR2 is SVGAGI. CDR3 size: 13 residues. CDR3 loop: CASSPGGNTEAFF. The CDR3 DNA reads as TGTGCCAGCAGTCCTGGGGGGAACACTGAAGCTTTCTTT.

The chain carries TRBV19 and TRBJ2-1, with TRBD2 identical over 13 bases. The CDR3 is 16 residues long. Looked up from germline, CDR1 is LNHDA and CDR2 is SQIVND (reference sequence). Trimming at V came to 5 bases and at J to 4 bases, leaving 5 bases not matched to a gene. The CDR3 region has the DNA TGTGCCAGTAGTCCCATACTAGCGGGGGGGTACAATGAGCAGTTCTTC. It is translated as CASSPILAGGYNEQFF.

This chain links TRBV9 with TRBJ2-7, with D perhaps given as TRBD1 or TRBD2 (6 bases each). The CDR3 consists of 14 residues. The germline V gene has CDR1 SGDLS and CDR2 YYNGEE. Trimming shortened V by 3 bases and J by 0 bases, and 10 bases separated the two germline ends. In DNA form, the CDR3 reads TGTGCCAGCAGCGCGCGGGACAACTCCTACGAGCAGTACTTC. Protein: CASSARDNSYEQYF.